Listed below are T cell receptor beta chains from one sample, sequenced in a study of OX40 agonist ivuxolimab in advanced cancers. Data came from immunoSEQ multiplex PCR; TCRdb stores just in-frame clones and leaves some out. The sample lists about 21,000 clones, 87% occurring once. This specimen consisted of CD4+ or CD8+ T cells sorted from blood, obtained in a trial of the OX40 agonist ivuxolimab. The receptors shown here come from an adult with an advanced solid tumor such as melanoma, head and neck, liver or kidney cancer. Each CDR3 is given with its conserved first and last residue. The D gene is left open where the match is weak. Clone size is shown for a subset of rows, as once, few, many or a class of expanded clone.

J | size | V | D | DNA | CDR3
TRBJ2-7 | . | TRBV21-1 | . | TGTGCCAGCTGCGACAGAAGCTACGAGCAGTACTTC | CASCDRSYEQYF
TRBJ2-7 | . | TRBV29-1 | TRBD2 | TGCAGCGTCGCGGACGGACTAGTGAACGAGCAGTACTTC | CSVADGLVNEQYF
TRBJ1-1 | . | TRBV14 | . | TGTGCCAGCAGCCAAGAAAACGGGTACACTGAAGCTTTCTTT | CASSQENGYTEAFF
TRBJ2-7 | once | TRBV30 | . | TGTGCCTGGAGCTATAGGCAGAAAGTCTACGAGCAGTACTTC | CAWSYRQKVYEQYF
TRBJ2-1 | . | TRBV7-8 | TRBD1 | TGTGCCAGCAGCTCCCGGGACAGGGAAAATGAGCAGTTCTTC | CASSSRDRENEQFF
TRBJ2-1 | . | TRBV19 | . | TGTGCCAGTATGAGAATCGGGACGGATCCTTACAATGAGCAGTTCTTC | CASMRIGTDPYNEQFF
TRBJ1-2 | . | TRBV13 | TRBD1 | TGTGCCAGCAGCCACCCTCCGGACAGGGGGCTAGGAGGCTACACCTTC | CASSHPPDRGLGGYTF
TRBJ1-1 | once | TRBV13 | . | TGTGCCAGCAGTGAAAAGACAGGGAACACTGAAGCTTTCTTT | CASSEKTGNTEAFF
TRBJ1-1 | few | TRBV29-1 | . | TGCAGCGTTGTGTCGGGGAACACTGAAGCTTTCTTT | CSVVSGNTEAFF
TRBJ2-3 | . | TRBV19 | . | TGTGCCAGTAGCTCGACCCTAGAGACAGATACGCAGTATTTT | CASSSTLETDTQYF
TRBJ1-1 | few | TRBV6-1 | . | TGTGCCAGTAGGAACGAACAGGGTATCGCTGAAGCTTTCTTT | CASRNEQGIAEAFF
TRBJ1-1 | . | TRBV11-2 | . | TGTGCCAGCAGCTCGAAGACTGAAGCTTTCTTT | CASSSKTEAFF
TRBJ1-1 | . | TRBV30 | . | TGTGCCTGGAGCTCCGGGGGAAACACTGAAGCTTTCTTT | CAWSSGGNTEAFF
TRBJ2-7 | . | TRBV7-6 | TRBD1 | TGTGCCAGCAGCTTAAAGGGGGCCGAGCAGTACTTC | CASSLKGAEQYF
TRBJ2-7 | once | TRBV6-5 | . | TGTGCCAGCAGTTATGATAGAGGGATCTACGAGCAGTACTTC | CASSYDRGIYEQYF
TRBJ2-4 | few | TRBV6-5 | TRBD1 | TGTGCCAGCAGCACACAGGGGATGAACATTCAGTACTTC | CASSTQGMNIQYF
TRBJ1-1 | . | TRBV6-5 | . | TGTGCCAGCAGTTACTCGGACGGTGAAGCTTTCTTT | CASSYSDGEAFF
TRBJ1-1 | . | TRBV27 | . | TGTGCCAGCAGTCTCCTCGGGGGGGCTGAAGCTTTCTTT | CASSLLGGAEAFF
TRBJ2-1 | . | TRBV4-1 | . | TGCGCCAGCAGCCAAGACGGGGGCTCCTACAATGAGCAGTTCTTC | CASSQDGGSYNEQFF
TRBJ1-5 | . | TRBV6-1 | TRBD1 | TGTGCCAGCAGGGGACAGGGAAAGGGTCAGCCCCAGCATTTT | CASRGQGKGQPQHF
TRBJ2-1 | . | TRBV25-1 | TRBD1 | TGTGCCAGCAGTGGGGACAGGGTGAATGAGCAGTTCTTC | CASSGDRVNEQFF
TRBJ1-2 | . | TRBV10-3 | . | TGTGCCATCAGTGGGTACAGGTCTCTAGGCTCTGGCTACACCTTC | CAISGYRSLGSGYTF
TRBJ1-5 | . | TRBV30 | . | TGTGCCTGGAACCTCTATAATCAGCCCCAGCATTTT | CAWNLYNQPQHF
TRBJ2-7 | . | TRBV4-3 | . | TGCGCCAGCAGCGTAAGTCTGTCGCGGGGTTCCTACGAGCAGTACTTC | CASSVSLSRGSYEQYF
TRBJ2-7 | . | TRBV9 | . | TGTGCCAGCAGCGCCTCAGGGTACGAGCAGTACTTC | CASSASGYEQYF
TRBJ2-1 | . | TRBV7-9 | . | TGTGCCAGCAGCTTCCTCCGGGGAGCGCGCGGGGAGCAGTTCTTC | CASSFLRGARGEQFF
TRBJ1-3 | . | TRBV4-2 | . | TGTGCCAGCAGCCAAGATGCCGCGGGGGGAAACACCATATATTTT | CASSQDAAGGNTIYF
TRBJ1-6 | . | TRBV30 | . | TGTGCCTGGACACAGGGAGGATCACCCCTCCACTTT | CAWTQGGSPLHF
TRBJ2-2 | . | TRBV30 | TRBD1 | TGTGCCTGGGGTGACATGGGGACAGGGGAGGCCGGGGAGCTGTTTTTT | CAWGDMGTGEAGELFF
TRBJ2-5 | . | TRBV6-5 | TRBD2 | TGTGCCAGCAGCCCTAGCGGGGGGGCCGTAGAGACCCAGTACTTC | CASSPSGGAVETQYF
TRBJ1-5 | . | TRBV4-1 | . | TGCGCCAGCAGCTTTGAGGGAATAATAGAGCAGCCCCAGCATTTT | CASSFEGIIEQPQHF
TRBJ2-7 | . | TRBV30 | . | TGTGCCTGGAGTGGGGACCGTCAAGAGCAGTACTTC | CAWSGDRQEQYF
TRBJ1-6 | . | TRBV5-4 | TRBD1 | TGTGCCAGCACCAGAGGACAGGGGAGGGGATCACCCCTCCACTTT | CASTRGQGRGSPLHF
TRBJ2-2 | . | TRBV7-3 | . | TGTGCCAGCAGCTTAAGCACCGGGGAGCTGTTTTTT | CASSLSTGELFF
TRBJ2-5 | . | TRBV5-6 | . | TGTGCCAGCAGCCCCCTAGCTGGGGAGACCCAGTACTTC | CASSPLAGETQYF
TRBJ2-1 | . | TRBV29-1 | . | TGCAGCGTTGACAGGGGCAATGAGCAGTTCTTC | CSVDRGNEQFF
TRBJ2-7 | . | TRBV27 | . | TGTGCCAGCAGCTTTACCGGGACTTGGACCTACGAGCAGTACTTC | CASSFTGTWTYEQYF
TRBJ2-1 | . | TRBV5-4 | . | TGTGCCAGCAGCTTGGCCCGGGGAGTCAAGGGTTACAATGAGCAGTTCTTC | CASSLARGVKGYNEQFF
TRBJ1-5 | . | TRBV4-1 | TRBD1 | TGCGCCAGCAGCCTGACAGGGGGAGACAATCAGCCCCAGCATTTT | CASSLTGGDNQPQHF
TRBJ2-4 | . | TRBV7-9 | . | TGTGCCAGCAGCTTAAGTACGGGGCTAGCCAAAAACATTCAGTACTTC | CASSLSTGLAKNIQYF
TRBJ2-7 | . | TRBV9 | TRBD2 | TGTGCCAGCAGCGTGGGGAGCGGGGGGGAGCACGAGCAGTACTTC | CASSVGSGGEHEQYF
TRBJ2-5 | . | TRBV6-5 | . | TGTGCCAGCAGTTACTGGGGGATTGGAGAGACCCAGTACTTC | CASSYWGIGETQYF
TRBJ2-1 | once | TRBV5-1 | TRBD1 | TGCGCCAGCAGCTTGGGGACAGGAGCCTACAATGAGCAGTTCTTC | CASSLGTGAYNEQFF
TRBJ2-1 | . | TRBV9 | . | TGTGCCAGCAGCGTAGTTCAATACAATGAGCAGTTCTTC | CASSVVQYNEQFF
TRBJ2-7 | few | TRBV5-1 | . | TGCGCCAGCAGCTTGACAGGCCCCTACGAGCAGTACTTC | CASSLTGPYEQYF
TRBJ2-5 | . | TRBV27 | . | TGTGCCAGCAGTTTATACCCCCCGGGACAAGAGGAGACCCAGTACTTC | CASSLYPPGQEETQYF
TRBJ2-4 | once | TRBV25-1 | . | TGTGCCAGCAGTCCTCAGGTTTCAGACATTCAGTACTTC | CASSPQVSDIQYF
TRBJ1-4 | . | TRBV6-5 | . | TGTGCCCTATTAGCAGCTAATGAAAAACTGTTTTTT | CALLAANEKLFF
TRBJ2-7 | . | TRBV29-1 | TRBD2 | TGCAGCGTTGGGCAAGGACCGGGGGGCGAGCAGTACTTC | CSVGQGPGGEQYF
TRBJ2-7 | . | TRBV5-4 | . | TGTGCCAGCAGCTTGGCGGACTCGATCTACTCCTACGAGCAGTACTTC | CASSLADSIYSYEQYF
TRBJ2-7 | . | TRBV7-8 | . | TGTGCCAGCAGCTTAGCTACAGGATCGGACGAGCAGTACTTC | CASSLATGSDEQYF
TRBJ2-7 | . | TRBV13 | TRBD2 | TGTGCCAGCAGCTTTGGGACTAGCGGGGGGAGCTCCTACGAGCAGTACTTC | CASSFGTSGGSSYEQYF
TRBJ1-1 | . | TRBV15 | TRBD1 | TGTGCCACCAGCAGGGGTTATAGAACAGGGGTAGCCACTGAAGCTTTCTTT | CATSRGYRTGVATEAFF